This T cell receptor beta chain emerged from a study of blood T cell repertoires in COVID-19. The wider study: Both acute and convalescent COVID-19 samples were obtained from the United States, Italy and Spain. T cells, B-cell-depleted T cells, or PBMCs provided the cDNA or gDNA that served as material.

With 4 bases clipped from V and 4 bases from J, the junction kept 11 bases outside the gene matches. There are 16 residues in the CDR3. Germline CDR1 SGDLS, CDR2 YYNGEE. Profiling relied on immunoSEQ multiplex PCR, and the TCRdb table lists in-frame clones only, not all of them. Of about 220,000 clones detected, approximately 77% appear once; the ten largest clones hold 3% to 4.5%. The sequencing input was peripheral blood. The chain couples TRBV9 to TRBJ2-5; 9 bases are shared with TRBD2. This receptor was obtained from a woman aged 80 or over with acute or convalescent COVID-19. The CDR3 DNA reads TGTGCCAGCAGCCCCGGAGGCGGGGGGGCCGGAGAGACCCAGTACTTC. Amino acids: CASSPGGGGAGETQYF. Variable domain in full (rest from reference TRBV9 and TRBJ2-5): DSGVTQTPKHLITATGQRVTLRCSPRSGDLSVYWYQQSLDQGLQFLIQYYNGEERAKGNILERFSAQQFPDLHSELNLSSLELGDSALYFCASSPGGGGAGETQYFGPGTRLLVL.